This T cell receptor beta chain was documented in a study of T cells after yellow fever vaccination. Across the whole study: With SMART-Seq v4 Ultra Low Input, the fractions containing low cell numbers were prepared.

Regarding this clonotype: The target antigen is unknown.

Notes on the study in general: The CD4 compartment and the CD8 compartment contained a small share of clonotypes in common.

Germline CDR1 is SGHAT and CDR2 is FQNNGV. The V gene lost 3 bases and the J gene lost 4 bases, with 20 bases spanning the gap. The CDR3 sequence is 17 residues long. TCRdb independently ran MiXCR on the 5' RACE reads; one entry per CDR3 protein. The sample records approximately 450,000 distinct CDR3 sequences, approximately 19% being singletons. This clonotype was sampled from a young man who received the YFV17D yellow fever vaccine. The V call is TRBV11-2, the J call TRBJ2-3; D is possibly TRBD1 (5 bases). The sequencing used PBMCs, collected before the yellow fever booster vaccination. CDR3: CASSFYYETGAPDTQYF. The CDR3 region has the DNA TGTGCCAGCAGCTTTTATTACGAAACAGGTGCCCCAGATACGCAGTATTTT.